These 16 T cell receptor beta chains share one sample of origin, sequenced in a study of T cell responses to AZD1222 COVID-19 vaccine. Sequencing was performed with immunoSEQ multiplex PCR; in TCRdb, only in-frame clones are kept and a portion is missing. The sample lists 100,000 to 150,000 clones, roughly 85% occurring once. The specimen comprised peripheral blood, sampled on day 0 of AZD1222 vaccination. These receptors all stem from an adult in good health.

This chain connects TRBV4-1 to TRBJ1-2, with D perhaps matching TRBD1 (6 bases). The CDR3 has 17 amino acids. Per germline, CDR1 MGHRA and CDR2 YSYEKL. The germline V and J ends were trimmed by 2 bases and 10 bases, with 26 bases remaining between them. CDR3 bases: TGCGCCAGCAGCCAACGCATTTCCCCCGGGACAAAGGATACCTACACCTTC. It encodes CASSQRISPGTKDTYTF.

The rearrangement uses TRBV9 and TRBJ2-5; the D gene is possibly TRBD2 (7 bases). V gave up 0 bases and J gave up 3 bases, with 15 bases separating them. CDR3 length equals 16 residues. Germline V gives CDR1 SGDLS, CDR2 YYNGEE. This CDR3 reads CASSVGPGGQEETQYF. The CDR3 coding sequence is TGTGCCAGCAGCGTAGGTCCGGGGGGCCAGGAAGAGACCCAGTACTTC.

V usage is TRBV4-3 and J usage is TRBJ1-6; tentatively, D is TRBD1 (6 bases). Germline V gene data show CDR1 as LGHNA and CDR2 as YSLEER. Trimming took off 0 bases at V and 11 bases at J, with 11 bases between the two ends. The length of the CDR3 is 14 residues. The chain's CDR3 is CASSQDAKGAPLHF. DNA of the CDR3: TGCGCCAGCAGCCAAGATGCAAAGGGGGCACCCCTCCACTTT.

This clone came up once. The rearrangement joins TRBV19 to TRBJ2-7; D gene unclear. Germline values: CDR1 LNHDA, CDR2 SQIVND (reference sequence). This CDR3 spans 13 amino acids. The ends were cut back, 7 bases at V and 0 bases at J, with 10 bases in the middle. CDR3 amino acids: CASKSTVSYEQYF. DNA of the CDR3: TGTGCCAGTAAATCAACGGTCTCCTACGAGCAGTACTTC.

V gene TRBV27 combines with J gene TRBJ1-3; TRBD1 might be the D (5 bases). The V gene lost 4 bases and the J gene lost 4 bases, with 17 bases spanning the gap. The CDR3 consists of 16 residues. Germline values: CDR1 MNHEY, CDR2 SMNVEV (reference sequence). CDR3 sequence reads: CASSSYGAAGGNTIYF. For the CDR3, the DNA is TGTGCCAGCAGTTCCTACGGGGCCGCGGGAGGAAACACCATATATTTT.

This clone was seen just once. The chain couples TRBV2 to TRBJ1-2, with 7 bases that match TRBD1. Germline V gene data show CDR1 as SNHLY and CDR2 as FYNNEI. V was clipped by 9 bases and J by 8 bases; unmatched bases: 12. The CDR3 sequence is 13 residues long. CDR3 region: CASKIEGGGGYTF. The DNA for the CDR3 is TGTGCCAGTAAAATCGAGGGAGGGGGCGGCTACACCTTC.

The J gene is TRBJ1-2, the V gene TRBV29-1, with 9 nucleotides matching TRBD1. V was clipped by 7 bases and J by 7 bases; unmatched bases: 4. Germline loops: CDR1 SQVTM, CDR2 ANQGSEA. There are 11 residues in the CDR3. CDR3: CSGGTGLGYTF. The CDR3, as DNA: TGCAGCGGAGGGACAGGGCTTGGCTACACCTTC.

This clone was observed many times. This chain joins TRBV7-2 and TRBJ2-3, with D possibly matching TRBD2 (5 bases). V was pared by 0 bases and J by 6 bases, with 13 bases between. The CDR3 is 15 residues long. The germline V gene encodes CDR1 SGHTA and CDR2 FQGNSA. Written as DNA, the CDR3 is TGTGCCAGCAGCTTAGCGTCATCTAGCATGGATACGCAGTATTTT. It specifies CASSLASSSMDTQYF.

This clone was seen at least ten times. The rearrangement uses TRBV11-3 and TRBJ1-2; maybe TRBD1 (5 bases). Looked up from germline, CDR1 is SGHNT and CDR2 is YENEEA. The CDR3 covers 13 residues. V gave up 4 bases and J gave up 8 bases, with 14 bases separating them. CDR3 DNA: TGTGCCAGCAGCTCCAGGGACCCGGAGGGCTACACCTTC. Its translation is CASSSRDPEGYTF.

CDR3 coding DNA: TGTGCCAGCAGCTCCTCAACCTCTGGAAACACCATATATTTT. Encoded protein: CASSSSTSGNTIYF. The chain recombines TRBV9 with TRBJ1-3; D is uncertain. This CDR3 is built from 14 residues. Germline CDR1 SGDLS, CDR2 YYNGEE. Trimming removed 4 bases from V and 0 bases from J, with 8 bases in between.

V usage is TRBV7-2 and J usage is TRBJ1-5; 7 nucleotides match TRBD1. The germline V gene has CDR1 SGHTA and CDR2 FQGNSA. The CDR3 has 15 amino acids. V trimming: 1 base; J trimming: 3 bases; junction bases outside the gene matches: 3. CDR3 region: CASSLEGQFNQPQHF. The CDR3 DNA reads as TGTGCCAGCAGCTTAGAGGGACAGTTCAATCAGCCCCAGCATTTT.

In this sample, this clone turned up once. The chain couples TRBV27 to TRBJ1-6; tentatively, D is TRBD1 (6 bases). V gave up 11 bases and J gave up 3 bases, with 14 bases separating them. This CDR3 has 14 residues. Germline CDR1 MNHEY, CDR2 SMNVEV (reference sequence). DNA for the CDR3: TGTGCCGCCGGACAGAGCCACTATAATTCACCCCTCCACTTT. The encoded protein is CAAGQSHYNSPLHF.

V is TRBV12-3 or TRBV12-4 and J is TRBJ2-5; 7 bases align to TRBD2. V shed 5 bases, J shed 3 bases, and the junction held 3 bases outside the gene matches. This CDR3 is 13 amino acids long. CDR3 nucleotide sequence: TGTGCCAGCAGTCCCAGCGGGAAAGAGACCCAGTACTTC. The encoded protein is CASSPSGKETQYF.

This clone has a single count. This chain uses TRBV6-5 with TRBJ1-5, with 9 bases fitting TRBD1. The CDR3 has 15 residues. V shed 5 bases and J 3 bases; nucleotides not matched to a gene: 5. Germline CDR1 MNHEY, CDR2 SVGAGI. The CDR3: CASSLDRGLNQPQHF. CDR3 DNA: TGTGCCAGCAGTCTGGACAGGGGCCTCAATCAGCCCCAGCATTTT.

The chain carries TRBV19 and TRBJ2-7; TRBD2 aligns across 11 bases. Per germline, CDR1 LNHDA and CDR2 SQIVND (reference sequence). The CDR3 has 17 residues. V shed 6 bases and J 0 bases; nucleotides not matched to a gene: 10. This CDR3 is CASRGAHSGRASYEQYF. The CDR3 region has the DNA TGTGCCAGTAGAGGCGCTCATAGCGGGAGGGCCTCCTACGAGCAGTACTTC. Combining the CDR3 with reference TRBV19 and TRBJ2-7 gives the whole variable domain DGGITQSPKYLFRKEGQNVTLSCEQNLNHDAMYWYRQDPGQGLRLIYYSQIVNDFQKGDIAEGYSVSREKKESFPLTVTSAQKNPTAFYLCASRGAHSGRASYEQYFGPGTRLTVT.

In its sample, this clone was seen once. The DNA of the CDR3 is TGTGCCAGTACGGACAGCCGATATGGCTACACCTTC. Translated, it gives CASTDSRYGYTF. The chain couples TRBV19 to TRBJ1-2; the D gene is possibly TRBD1 (6 bases). The CDR3 consists of 12 residues. Trimming shortened V by 7 bases and J by 5 bases, and 11 bases separated the two germline ends. Germline CDR1 and CDR2: LNHDA and SQIVND (reference sequence).